A single sample gave rise to the 5 T cell receptor beta chains below, sequenced in a study of radiation and T cells in renal cell carcinoma. Clones were read by immunoSEQ multiplex PCR, and TCRdb kept only the in-frame ones, dropping some. This repertoire shows tens of thousands of clones, 70% to 80% found once; its top ten account for roughly 7.4%. The time point is: blood 2 weeks post-SBRT. Treatment reported: 15 Gy SBRT to primary tumor, nephrectomy 4 weeks later. The sequences come from blood, collected from a patient whose treatment included radiotherapy and nephrectomy. The receptors originated from a man aged 60 to 75 with renal cell carcinoma.

As regards this clone: The same CDR3 is also encoded by other DNA sequences in this sample. The chain carries TRBV14 and TRBJ2-3; D may be TRBD2 (5 bases). CDR3 length equals 13 residues. Trimming left V 3 bases short and J 2 bases short, with 6 bases between. From germline, CDR1 is SGHDN and CDR2 FVKESK. The CDR3 coding sequence is TGTGCCAGCAGCCAGCTAGCCACAGATACGCAGTATTTT. This codes for CASSQLATDTQYF.

The V gene is TRBV5-6, the J gene TRBJ2-3; 14 bases agree with TRBD2. Germline V gene sequence: CDR1 SGHDT, CDR2 YYEEEE. This CDR3 has 17 residues. The V and J ends lost 1 base and 6 bases, in that order; junction bases with no gene match: 7. Here the CDR3 DNA reads TGTGCCAGCAGCTTGAGGGGACTAGCGGGAGTGGGGGATACGCAGTATTTT. Translating it yields CASSLRGLAGVGDTQYF.

The chain combines TRBV6-5 with TRBJ1-1, with D tentatively TRBD1 (5 bases). CDR1 is MNHEY, CDR2 SVGAGI, per germline. The V end was cut by 2 bases, the J end by 4 bases, with 8 bases between. This CDR3 has 13 amino acids. CDR3 sequence: CASSYGGTTEAFF. DNA of the CDR3: TGTGCCAGCAGTTACGGGGGTACCACTGAAGCTTTCTTT.

CDR3 region: CATRDYNEQFF. The CDR3 region has the DNA TGTGCCACAAGGGACTACAATGAGCAGTTCTTC. V usage is TRBV10-3 and J usage is TRBJ2-1; D gene ambiguous. Germline V CDR1 and CDR2: ENHRY, SYGVKD. This CDR3 spans 11 amino acids. The germline V and J ends were trimmed by 10 bases and 3 bases, with 7 bases remaining between them.

The chain recombines TRBV5-8 with TRBJ2-3; a possible D gene is TRBD2 (6 bases). Germline CDR1 reads SGHTS; CDR2 reads YDEGEE. Trimming pared 2 bases from V and 7 bases from J, leaving 11 bases between. The CDR3 length is 13 residues. CDR3 DNA sequence: TGTGCCAGCAGCTTCCCCGGGACTTATACGCAGTATTTT. Amino acid sequence: CASSFPGTYTQYF.